The clone carrying this T cell receptor (beta chain) was counted a single time. TCRdb's copy holds only in-frame clones and misses some; the assay was immunoSEQ multiplex PCR. This table has tens of thousands of clones, 86% appearing once. The sample belongs to a study of technical replicates of blood from a few donors. The V gene's germline CDR1 is WNHNN and CDR2 SYGVQD (reference sequence). The ends were cut back, 6 bases at V and 3 bases at J, with 24 bases in the middle. There are 17 residues in the CDR3. The chain has TRBV10-1 and TRBJ2-7, with a tentative D call TRBD1 (5 bases). Sequencing used PBMCs. This clonotype was sampled from a human donor in good health. Some clones in this sample may be carry-over from other donors' samples. This CDR3 is CASRDRVPGWFDYEQYF. The CDR3 bases are TGCGCCAGCAGGGACCGCGTTCCAGGGTGGTTCGACTACGAGCAGTACTTC.